This is a list of T cell receptor beta chains from one sample in a study of blood T cell repertoires in COVID-19. The data were produced by immunoSEQ multiplex PCR, yet TCRdb's version contains in-frame clones alone and is incomplete. Of fewer than 150,000 clones in the sample, 78% were seen once. The specimen sequenced was peripheral blood. The receptors come from a man aged 65-85 years with acute or convalescent COVID-19. The CDR3 runs from the conserved cysteine through the conserved F or W. D genes are given only for firm matches. A row's size may be missing; if present it is once, few, many or a size class.

once	TRBV3-1/TRBV3-2	TRBJ2-1	TRBD1	CASSQVPGQGTYNEQFF	TGTGCCAGCAGCCAAGTTCCGGGACAGGGCACCTACAATGAGCAGTTCTTC
-	TRBV12-5	TRBJ1-2	-	CASGLGAAGNYGYTF	TGTGCTAGTGGTTTGGGCGCGGCAGGGAACTATGGCTACACCTTC
-	TRBV19	TRBJ2-3	-	CASSSRRGPDTQYF	TGTGCCAGTAGTAGCAGAAGGGGCCCAGATACGCAGTATTTT
-	TRBV9	TRBJ2-3	-	CASSVSSRDRTDTQYF	TGTGCCAGCAGCGTTTCTAGCCGAGATAGGACAGATACGCAGTATTTT
-	TRBV3-1/TRBV3-2	TRBJ1-6	TRBD1	CASSQGQGGFSPLHF	TGTGCCAGCAGCCAGGGACAGGGAGGTTTCTCACCCCTCCACTTT
-	TRBV19	TRBJ2-2	-	CASSKGLSVGELFF	TGTGCCAGTAGTAAGGGACTTTCGGTAGGGGAGCTGTTTTTT
-	TRBV19	TRBJ2-2	-	CASKAGRNTGELFF	TGTGCCAGTAAGGCAGGGCGGAACACCGGGGAGCTGTTTTTT
-	TRBV24-1	TRBJ1-2	TRBD1	CATSPQGANYGYTF	TGTGCCACCAGTCCACAGGGGGCCAACTATGGCTACACCTTC
-	TRBV9	TRBJ2-5	-	CASSETHAEETQYF	TGTGCCAGCAGCGAGACACATGCCGAAGAGACCCAGTACTTC
-	TRBV7-2	TRBJ1-6	TRBD1	CASIPFPGQNSPLHF	TGTGCCAGCATCCCCTTCCCGGGACAGAATTCACCCCTCCACTTT
-	TRBV11-3	TRBJ2-7	-	CASSLDGGYEQYF	TGTGCCAGCAGCTTAGATGGCGGCTACGAGCAGTACTTC